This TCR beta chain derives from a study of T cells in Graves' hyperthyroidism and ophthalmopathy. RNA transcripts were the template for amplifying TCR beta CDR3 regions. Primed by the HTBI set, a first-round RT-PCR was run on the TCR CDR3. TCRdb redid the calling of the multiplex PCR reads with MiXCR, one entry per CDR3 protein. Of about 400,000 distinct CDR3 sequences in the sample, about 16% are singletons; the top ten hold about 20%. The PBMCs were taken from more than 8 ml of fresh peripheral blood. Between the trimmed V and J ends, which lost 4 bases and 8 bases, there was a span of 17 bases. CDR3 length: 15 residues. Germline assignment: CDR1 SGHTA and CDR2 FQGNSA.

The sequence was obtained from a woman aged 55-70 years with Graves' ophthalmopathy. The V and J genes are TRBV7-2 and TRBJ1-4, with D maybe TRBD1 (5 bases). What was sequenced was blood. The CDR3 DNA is TGTGCCAGCAGCTCAACCAGGAGGGGAATCGAAAAACTGTTTTTT. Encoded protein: CASSSTRRGIEKLFF.